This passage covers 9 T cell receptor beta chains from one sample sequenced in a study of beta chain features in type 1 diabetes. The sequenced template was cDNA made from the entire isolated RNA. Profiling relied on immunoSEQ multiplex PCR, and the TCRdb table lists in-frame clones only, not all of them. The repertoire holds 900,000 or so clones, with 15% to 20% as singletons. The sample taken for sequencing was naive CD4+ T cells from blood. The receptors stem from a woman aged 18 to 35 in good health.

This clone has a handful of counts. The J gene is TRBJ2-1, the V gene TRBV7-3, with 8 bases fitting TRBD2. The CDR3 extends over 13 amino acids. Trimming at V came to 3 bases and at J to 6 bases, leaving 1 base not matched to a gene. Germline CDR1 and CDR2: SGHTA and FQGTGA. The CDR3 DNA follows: TGTGCCAGCAGCTTTACTAGCGGCAATGAGCAGTTCTTC. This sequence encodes CASSFTSGNEQFF.

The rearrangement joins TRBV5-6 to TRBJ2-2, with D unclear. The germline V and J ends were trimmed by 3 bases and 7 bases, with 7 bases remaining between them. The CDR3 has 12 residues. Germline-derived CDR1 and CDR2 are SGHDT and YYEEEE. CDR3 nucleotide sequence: TGTGCCAGCAGCTGGATGCGCGGGGAGCTGTTTTTT. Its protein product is CASSWMRGELFF.

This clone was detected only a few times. In DNA, the CDR3 is TGTGCCAGCACAGCTTACAATGAGCAGTTCTTC. Its translation: CASTAYNEQFF. This sequence joins TRBV28 and TRBJ2-1; D unclear. Germline V gene sequence: CDR1 MDHEN, CDR2 SYDVKM. The CDR3 is 11 residues long. The germline V and J ends were trimmed by 7 bases and 4 bases, with 5 bases remaining between them. Based on the CDR3 plus reference TRBV28 and TRBJ2-1, the full variable domain is DVKVTQSSRYLVKRTGEKVFLECVQDMDHENMFWYRQDPGLGLRLIYFSYDVKMKEKGDIPEGYSVSREKKERFSLILESASTNQTSMYLCASTAYNEQFFGPGTRLTVL.

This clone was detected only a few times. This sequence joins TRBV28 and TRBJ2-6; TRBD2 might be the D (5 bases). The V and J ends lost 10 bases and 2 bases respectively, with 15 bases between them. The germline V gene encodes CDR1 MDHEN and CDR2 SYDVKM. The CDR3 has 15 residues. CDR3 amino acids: CATLSAGAGANVLTF. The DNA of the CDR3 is TGTGCCACCCTTTCGGCCGGGGCTGGGGCCAACGTCCTGACTTTC.

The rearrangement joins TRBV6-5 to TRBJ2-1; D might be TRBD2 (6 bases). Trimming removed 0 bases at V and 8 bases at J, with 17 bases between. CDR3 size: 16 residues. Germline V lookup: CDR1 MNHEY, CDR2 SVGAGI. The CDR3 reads CASSYSINGRGYEQFF. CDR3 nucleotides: TGTGCCAGCAGTTACTCGATTAACGGGAGAGGCTATGAGCAGTTCTTC.

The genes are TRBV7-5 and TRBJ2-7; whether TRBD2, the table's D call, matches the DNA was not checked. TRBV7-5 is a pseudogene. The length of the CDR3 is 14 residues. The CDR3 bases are TGTGCCAGAAGCCAGACTAGCGGGAGGGCCAAGCAGTACTTC. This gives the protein CARSQTSGRAKQYF.

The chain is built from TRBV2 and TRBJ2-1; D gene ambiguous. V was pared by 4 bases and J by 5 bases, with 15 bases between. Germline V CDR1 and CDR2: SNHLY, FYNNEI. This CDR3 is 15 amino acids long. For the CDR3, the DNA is TGTGCCAGCAGTGTACCCAGCACGGTTAACAATGAGCAGTTCTTC. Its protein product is CASSVPSTVNNEQFF.

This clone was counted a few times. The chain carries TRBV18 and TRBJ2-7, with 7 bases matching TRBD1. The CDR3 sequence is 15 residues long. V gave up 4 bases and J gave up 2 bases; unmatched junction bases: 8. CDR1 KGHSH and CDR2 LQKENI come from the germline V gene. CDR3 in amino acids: CASSQSGGFTYEQYF. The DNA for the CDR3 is TGTGCCAGCTCACAGTCAGGGGGTTTCACCTACGAGCAGTACTTC.

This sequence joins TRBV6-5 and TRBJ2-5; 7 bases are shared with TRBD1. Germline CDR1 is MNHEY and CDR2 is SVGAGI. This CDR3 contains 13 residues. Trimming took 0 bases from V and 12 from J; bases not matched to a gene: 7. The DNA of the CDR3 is TGTGCCAGCAGTTACTCGATGGGGCAGGGGGAGTACTTC. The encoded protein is CASSYSMGQGEYF.